This paragraph covers one T cell receptor beta chain sequence. This clonotype was detected only a few times. Its target antigen remains unknown. Base qualities are missing; no much larger clone stands one base away. The record originates from a study of blood T cells in healthy people across ages (dated by TCRdb to between 2014 and 2016). Turning to the overall study: In model experiments, template switching captured about one uniquely barcoded TCR beta cDNA molecule for every two T cells. Two additional independent replicas of 1 million unique cDNA reads from the same blood draw were analyzed for two donors (one aged 18 to 29 and one aged 80 or older). The donors were split into four age groups: young (average around 15 years), middle-aged (more than 35), aged (roughly 68) and long-lived (roughly 80). Using deep sequencing normalized with unique cDNA molecular identifiers, the study measured how TCR beta repertoire diversity changes with age. To avoid experimental bias, donors of different ages were distributed randomly across sequencing lanes.

From the cysteine through the phenylalanine, the CDR3 covers 14 amino acids. Of the read, only the CDR3 DNA is kept; its 42 bases are in frame from base 1. V was cut back by 0 bases and J by 4 bases, leaving a gap of 10 bases between them. CDR1 and CDR2 were assigned from the germline V gene as SGHRS and YFSETQ. The paper's findings and limits, for the study overall: Because profiling used bulk unsorted PBMCs, naive and antigen-experienced compartments could not be compared conclusively. Observed TCR beta diversity per million T cells fell roughly linearly with age, and a significant reduction was already apparent by age approximately 40. Compared with the aged group, the long-lived group had more naive CD4+ T cells, fewer expanded clones and increased TCR diversity, suggesting age selection. A strong correlation was found between observed TCR beta diversity and the percentage of naive T cells measured by flow cytometry. The CMV infection status of donors was not known, potentially confounding age-related changes in expanded clonotypes. Estimates of total diversity based on one million sequenced T cells were considered lower bounds and underestimates.

Systemically healthy Caucasian individuals from Russia, 39 in total and aged about 6 to 100 years, were included as donors. Each donor gave around 9.5 milliliters of peripheral blood, collected into EDTA-treated Vacutainer tubes. Ficoll-Paque density-gradient centrifugation was used to isolate PBMCs, with at least 6.5 million per sample. Trizol reagent was used to extract total RNA from PBMCs, with at least 5 micrograms per sample. The percentages of naive CD45RAhigh/CD27high T cells were determined by flow cytometry on a PBMC aliquot from every donor. The library was produced with 5' RACE. The sequencing machine was an Illumina HiSeq 2500. A second PCR of about 6 to 11 cycles was performed with a sample-barcoded 5' primer and a J-beta primer mix. Each TCR beta cDNA molecule received a unique molecular identifier from a template-switch 5' adaptor carrying 12 random nucleotides. At least 2.5 million CDR3-containing paired-end reads were obtained from each sample. First-strand cDNA was synthesized from all RNA with the Mint cDNA synthesis kit, primed by a TRBC-specific oligonucleotide. Following uracil-DNA glycosylase treatment, all cDNA underwent a first 18-cycle PCR with the universal primers M1SS and BC2_uni_R. On the authors' methods: Normalization of each sample was performed by random selection of 1 million high-quality reads, each carrying a distinct molecular identifier. Instead of being binned into consensus sequences, reads with shared molecular identifiers were discarded. MiTCR, with a Q25 quality threshold and the strictest error-elimination algorithm, was used for CDR3 identification, clonotype clustering and error correction. Lower-bound total TCR beta diversity was estimated with a nonparametric unseen species model using Euler transformation. In-frame beta chains were kept once TCRdb had trimmed the public reads at Q25 with fastp and called clones with MiXCR. Rows with one shared CDR3 protein collapse into an entry with the most common genes and DNA. TCRdb, not the original authors, processed these V and J calls. The sample table lists around 750,000 distinct CDR3 sequences, less than 70% of them with a count of one. 40% to 50% of the sample goes to the ten largest clones.

The TCR originated in a man older than 75 in good health. The chain is encoded by TRBV5-1 joined to TRBJ2-5; the D region possibly corresponds to TRBD1 (6 bases align). Sequencing used blood. Here the CDR3 is given as CASSLETGLETQYF. In nucleotide form, the sequence is TGCGCCAGCAGCTTGGAAACAGGGTTAGAGACCCAGTACTTC.